This T cell receptor (beta chain) was sequenced during a study of cytomegalovirus exposure and HLA in healthy donors. This CDR3 comprises 16 residues. The ends lost 4 bases at V and 7 bases at J; junction bases unmatched: 14. The V gene's germline CDR1 is SGHTA and CDR2 FQGTGA. Study-wide findings and caveats: The availability of immune exposure information extended only to CMV serostatus. Later work found that TCR association rates differed between HLA loci; DRB1 had the most and HLA-C the fewest. In a later analysis, at a false discovery rate of 0.05, roughly 17,000 TCR beta sequences matched HLA alleles.

Turning to this clone: As yet, its antigen is unknown.

PCR employed 60 Vbeta and 13 Jbeta primers. Clones were read by immunoSEQ multiplex PCR, and TCRdb kept only the in-frame ones, dropping some. The sample has about 120,000 clones; roughly 79% are singletons. This rearrangement joins TRBV7-3 to TRBJ1-2; 8 bases match TRBD1. Material for sequencing was PBMCs. The sequence was obtained from a woman aged 25 to 39 in good health and CMV-seronegative. CDR3: CASSYRHGAGGLGYTF. CDR3 bases: TGTGCCAGCAGCTACCGACACGGGGCAGGGGGCCTTGGCTACACCTTC.